Listed below are T cell receptor beta chains from one sample, sequenced in a study of blood T cell repertoires in COVID-19. Profiled with immunoSEQ multiplex PCR; TCRdb holds only in-frame clones, not every one. In the table there are about 230,000 clones, roughly 80% of which are singletons. Sequenced material: peripheral blood. These receptors all stem from a woman in her seventies with active or convalescent COVID-19. Both conserved end residues are part of each CDR3. A D gene is named only where the DNA matches it firmly. Size tells how often a clone was seen (once, few, many) or the class of an expanded clone, and some rows leave it out.

J gene | D gene | V gene | clone size | CDR3 DNA | CDR3 protein
TRBJ1-5 | TRBD1 | TRBV5-6 | . | TGTGCCAGCAGCTTAGGACAGGGGGTAAATCAGCCCCAGCATTTT | CASSLGQGVNQPQHF
TRBJ1-1 | . | TRBV6-5 | few | TGTGCCACCGTCCAGGTGCGGAGGTCTGAAGCTTTCTTT | CATVQVRRSEAFF
TRBJ2-1 | . | TRBV6-5 | . | TGTGCCAGCAGTCGTAGCCAGGGGTATGAGCAGTTCTTC | CASSRSQGYEQFF
TRBJ2-7 | TRBD1 | TRBV4-3 | once | TGCGCCAGCAGCCAAGCAGTTGTCGGGACAGGGTTCTCCTACGAGCAGTACTTC | CASSQAVVGTGFSYEQYF
TRBJ2-5 | . | TRBV7-9 | once | TGTGCCAGCAGCCCCCCGGCTCAGGGGACCCAGTACTTC | CASSPPAQGTQYF
TRBJ2-4 | TRBD2 | TRBV19 | . | TGTGCCAGTACCGAGATAGCGGGACCCCGAGCCAAAAACATTCAGTACTTC | CASTEIAGPRAKNIQYF
TRBJ2-7 | TRBD2 | TRBV2 | few | TGTGCCAGCAGTGAAGTACTAGCGGGGTCCTACGAGCAGTACTTC | CASSEVLAGSYEQYF
TRBJ2-3 | . | TRBV10-2 | . | TGCGCCAGCAGTCCCCAGGGGGATACGCAGTATTTT | CASSPQGDTQYF
TRBJ2-4 | . | TRBV4-1 | . | TGCGCCAGCAGCCAAGATGGGAGGAGTTCCATTCAGTACTTC | CASSQDGRSSIQYF
TRBJ1-2 | TRBD1 | TRBV18 | . | TGTGCCAGCTCACTCGGGACAGAGTATGGCTACACCTTC | CASSLGTEYGYTF
TRBJ2-2 | . | TRBV19 | few | TGTGCCAGTACCACCTCTGCAGGGTTGACCGGGGAGCTGTTTTTT | CASTTSAGLTGELFF
TRBJ2-7 | TRBD2 | TRBV5-1 | . | TGCGCCAGCAGCTCCACGGGACTAGCGGGAGATCCCTACGAGCAGTACTTC | CASSSTGLAGDPYEQYF
TRBJ2-5 | TRBD1 | TRBV7-6 | . | TGTGCCAGCAGCTTAAGCACAGGGGTGGTCCAAGAGACCCAGTACTTC | CASSLSTGVVQETQYF
TRBJ2-2 | . | TRBV4-3 | . | TGCGCCAGCAGCCAAAACAGGGTAACTGGCGGGGAGCTGTTTTTT | CASSQNRVTGGELFF